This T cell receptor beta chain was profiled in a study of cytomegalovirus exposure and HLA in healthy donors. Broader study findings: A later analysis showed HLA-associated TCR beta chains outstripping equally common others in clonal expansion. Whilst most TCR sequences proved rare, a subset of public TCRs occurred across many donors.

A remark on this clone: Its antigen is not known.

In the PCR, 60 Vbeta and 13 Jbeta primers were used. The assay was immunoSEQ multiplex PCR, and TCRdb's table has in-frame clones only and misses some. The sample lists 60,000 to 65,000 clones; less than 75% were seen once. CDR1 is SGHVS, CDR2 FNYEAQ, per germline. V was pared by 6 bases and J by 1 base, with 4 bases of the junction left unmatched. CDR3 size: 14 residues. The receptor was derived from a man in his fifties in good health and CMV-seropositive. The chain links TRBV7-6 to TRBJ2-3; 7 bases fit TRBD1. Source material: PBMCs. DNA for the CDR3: TGTGCCAGCAGTACTGGACAGGGCACAGATACGCAGTATTTT. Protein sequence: CASSTGQGTDTQYF.